The rows below give T cell receptor beta chains drawn from one sample of a study of shared clonotypes between healthy human individuals. The protocol was immunoSEQ multiplex PCR, while the TCRdb copy is restricted to in-frame clones and leaves out a portion. The table records roughly 500,000 clones, more than 75% of them present only once. Sequenced input: PBMCs. These receptor sequences come from a woman aged 40 to 50 in good health. Some clones in this sample may be carry-over from other donors' samples. Both conserved end residues are part of each CDR3. D genes are given only for firm matches. The size of a clone is reported for some rows only, either as once, few or many, or as a class for expanded clones.

cdr3_length: 18; j_call: TRBJ2-1; d_call: TRBD2; clone_size: NA; v_call: TRBV14; cdr3_nt: TGTGCCAGCAGCCAGATAGGACTAGCGTATGGCCCTAGGAATGAGCAGTTCTTC; cdr3_aa: CASSQIGLAYGPRNEQFF
cdr3_length: 16; j_call: TRBJ2-1; d_call: NA; clone_size: once; v_call: TRBV4-2; cdr3_nt: TGTGCCAGCAGCCAAGACCGTCGGTTAGGCTACAATGAGCAGTTCTTC; cdr3_aa: CASSQDRRLGYNEQFF
cdr3_length: 13; j_call: TRBJ1-3; d_call: NA; clone_size: once; v_call: TRBV14; cdr3_nt: TGTGCCAGCAGCGTCAGCTCTGGAAACACCATATATTTT; cdr3_aa: CASSVSSGNTIYF
cdr3_length: 14; j_call: TRBJ2-2; d_call: TRBD1; clone_size: NA; v_call: TRBV19; cdr3_nt: TGTGCCAGTAGTCCGACAGGGGGAGCCGGGGAGCTGTTTTTT; cdr3_aa: CASSPTGGAGELFF
cdr3_length: 10; j_call: TRBJ2-7; d_call: NA; clone_size: NA; v_call: TRBV28; cdr3_nt: TGTGCCAGCGGGCCGGGACACGGGAACTTC; cdr3_aa: CASGPGHGNF
cdr3_length: 10; j_call: TRBJ2-7; d_call: NA; clone_size: NA; v_call: TRBV30; cdr3_nt: TGTGCAGTGGGCGGGATAGAGCAGTACTTC; cdr3_aa: CAVGGIEQYF
cdr3_length: 15; j_call: TRBJ1-1; d_call: NA; clone_size: NA; v_call: TRBV10-1; cdr3_nt: TGCGCCAGCAGTGGTCGTCGGACAGCCAACACTGAAGCTTTCTTT; cdr3_aa: CASSGRRTANTEAFF
cdr3_length: 15; j_call: TRBJ2-5; d_call: NA; clone_size: NA; v_call: TRBV5-1; cdr3_nt: TGCGCCAGCACCTGGAGGGGGATACACCAAGAGACCCAGTACTTC; cdr3_aa: CASTWRGIHQETQYF
cdr3_length: 14; j_call: TRBJ1-1; d_call: TRBD1; clone_size: NA; v_call: TRBV18; cdr3_nt: TGTGCCAGCTCACCTGACAGGGGGTACACTGAAGCTTTCTTT; cdr3_aa: CASSPDRGYTEAFF
cdr3_length: 19; j_call: TRBJ2-3; d_call: TRBD1; clone_size: NA; v_call: TRBV4-3; cdr3_nt: TGCGCCAGCAGCCAAGATGCGGCGGTTGGGACAGGGATCACAGATACGCAGTATTTT; cdr3_aa: CASSQDAAVGTGITDTQYF
cdr3_length: 15; j_call: TRBJ2-2; d_call: TRBD2; clone_size: NA; v_call: TRBV11-3; cdr3_nt: TGTGCCAGCAGTAGTACCGGGACTAGCAACGGGGAGCTGTTTTTT; cdr3_aa: CASSSTGTSNGELFF
cdr3_length: 14; j_call: TRBJ1-1; d_call: TRBD1; clone_size: NA; v_call: TRBV10-3; cdr3_nt: TGTGCCATCAGTGGACAGGGTACGAACACTGAAGCTTTCTTT; cdr3_aa: CAISGQGTNTEAFF
cdr3_length: 14; j_call: TRBJ1-1; d_call: NA; clone_size: NA; v_call: TRBV6-1; cdr3_nt: TGTGCCAGCAGTGCCTCGCGGGGAAACACTGAAGCTTTCTTT; cdr3_aa: CASSASRGNTEAFF
cdr3_length: 13; j_call: TRBJ2-3; d_call: TRBD2; clone_size: NA; v_call: TRBV30; cdr3_nt: TGTGCCTGGACCGCGGGAGCAACAGATACGCAGTATTTT; cdr3_aa: CAWTAGATDTQYF
cdr3_length: 15; j_call: TRBJ2-1; d_call: TRBD1; clone_size: NA; v_call: TRBV19; cdr3_nt: TGTGCCAGTATCATGCCCCCGGGACAGTACAATGAGCAGTTCTTC; cdr3_aa: CASIMPPGQYNEQFF
cdr3_length: 16; j_call: TRBJ2-5; d_call: TRBD1; clone_size: NA; v_call: TRBV7-9; cdr3_nt: TGTGCCAGCAGCTTAGGACCCGGGACAGGCCAAGAGACCCAGTACTTC; cdr3_aa: CASSLGPGTGQETQYF
cdr3_length: 14; j_call: TRBJ2-1; d_call: NA; clone_size: NA; v_call: TRBV5-1; cdr3_nt: TGCGCCAGCAGCTTGGACAACTCCTACAATGAGCAGTTCTTC; cdr3_aa: CASSLDNSYNEQFF
cdr3_length: 11; j_call: TRBJ1-2; d_call: NA; clone_size: NA; v_call: TRBV20-1; cdr3_nt: TGCAGTGCCCCGGGGTCGGATGGCTACACCTTC; cdr3_aa: CSAPGSDGYTF
cdr3_length: 15; j_call: TRBJ1-2; d_call: NA; clone_size: NA; v_call: TRBV2; cdr3_nt: TGTGCCAGCAATCGAGAAGGGGCCTATAACTATGGCTACACCTTC; cdr3_aa: CASNREGAYNYGYTF
cdr3_length: 16; j_call: TRBJ1-5; d_call: NA; clone_size: NA; v_call: TRBV19; cdr3_nt: TGTGCCAGTAGTATACCAACAGGGCGAAGGGATCAGCCCCAGCATTTT; cdr3_aa: CASSIPTGRRDQPQHF
cdr3_length: 11; j_call: TRBJ2-1; d_call: TRBD1; clone_size: NA; v_call: TRBV6-5; cdr3_nt: TGTGCCAGCAGTCGACAGGGCCAGCAGTTCTTC; cdr3_aa: CASSRQGQQFF
cdr3_length: 15; j_call: TRBJ1-1; d_call: NA; clone_size: NA; v_call: TRBV30; cdr3_nt: TGTGCCTGGACTTACAAATGGACCGGGAACACTGAAGCTTTCTTT; cdr3_aa: CAWTYKWTGNTEAFF
cdr3_length: 15; j_call: TRBJ2-7; d_call: NA; clone_size: NA; v_call: TRBV11-3; cdr3_nt: TGTGCCAGCAGCTTAGCGCCCGGGGCGGCCTACGAGCAGTACTTC; cdr3_aa: CASSLAPGAAYEQYF
cdr3_length: 15; j_call: TRBJ2-5; d_call: TRBD2; clone_size: NA; v_call: TRBV7-3; cdr3_nt: TGTGCCAGCAGCTTACTAGCGGGAGGGTGGGAGACCCAGTACTTC; cdr3_aa: CASSLLAGGWETQYF
cdr3_length: 13; j_call: TRBJ2-5; d_call: TRBD1; clone_size: NA; v_call: TRBV10-3; cdr3_nt: TGTGCCATCCCGACAGGGGAGCAAGAGACCCAGTACTTC; cdr3_aa: CAIPTGEQETQYF
cdr3_length: 12; j_call: TRBJ1-2; d_call: NA; clone_size: NA; v_call: TRBV6-1; cdr3_nt: TGTGCCAGCACGGACGGGAACTATGGCTACACCTTC; cdr3_aa: CASTDGNYGYTF
cdr3_length: 18; j_call: TRBJ1-3; d_call: NA; clone_size: few; v_call: TRBV7-2; cdr3_nt: TGTGCCAGCAGCTTAAGAACAGGCGAACCCCACTCTGGAAACACCATATATTTT; cdr3_aa: CASSLRTGEPHSGNTIYF
cdr3_length: 14; j_call: TRBJ2-5; d_call: TRBD1; clone_size: once; v_call: TRBV6-1; cdr3_nt: TGTGCCAGCAGTGAAGGACAGGGGGCACAGACCCAGTACTTC; cdr3_aa: CASSEGQGAQTQYF
cdr3_length: 15; j_call: TRBJ2-5; d_call: NA; clone_size: NA; v_call: TRBV6-5; cdr3_nt: TGTGCCAGCAGTTACTCGCCGAACAGGGAAGAGACCCAGTACTTC; cdr3_aa: CASSYSPNREETQYF
cdr3_length: 16; j_call: TRBJ2-1; d_call: TRBD2; clone_size: NA; v_call: TRBV5-1; cdr3_nt: TGCGCCAGCAGCAATTCCGGACTAGCGGGAGCGGTTGAGCAGTTCTTC; cdr3_aa: CASSNSGLAGAVEQFF
cdr3_length: 17; j_call: TRBJ2-2; d_call: NA; clone_size: many; v_call: TRBV11-3; cdr3_nt: TGTGCCAGCAGCTTTTTCGGAGGGAAGCCGAACACCGGGGAGCTGTTTTTT; cdr3_aa: CASSFFGGKPNTGELFF
cdr3_length: 13; j_call: TRBJ2-7; d_call: NA; clone_size: NA; v_call: TRBV28; cdr3_nt: TGTGCCAGCAGTTCCCCTCTCCCTTACGAGCAGTACTTC; cdr3_aa: CASSSPLPYEQYF
cdr3_length: 15; j_call: TRBJ2-7; d_call: NA; clone_size: NA; v_call: TRBV27; cdr3_nt: TGTGCCAGCAGTTCACGGGACCCTCAGATGGGGGAGCAGTACTTC; cdr3_aa: CASSSRDPQMGEQYF
cdr3_length: 13; j_call: TRBJ2-7; d_call: NA; clone_size: NA; v_call: TRBV4-3; cdr3_nt: TGCGCCAGCAGCGTAGAGGCCTCCTACGAGCAGTACTTC; cdr3_aa: CASSVEASYEQYF
cdr3_length: 17; j_call: TRBJ2-1; d_call: TRBD2; clone_size: once; v_call: TRBV9; cdr3_nt: TGTGCCAGCAGCGCCCGGGGACTAGCGGGAGGGCCCAATGAGCAGTTCTTC; cdr3_aa: CASSARGLAGGPNEQFF
cdr3_length: 16; j_call: TRBJ1-3; d_call: NA; clone_size: NA; v_call: TRBV4-3; cdr3_nt: TGCGCCAGCAGCCAAGACGGGCACCGCTCTGGAAACACCATATATTTT; cdr3_aa: CASSQDGHRSGNTIYF
cdr3_length: 13; j_call: TRBJ2-7; d_call: TRBD2; clone_size: many; v_call: TRBV7-6; cdr3_nt: TGTGCCAGCAGCTTGGGGGGGGTCTACGAGCAGTACTTC; cdr3_aa: CASSLGGVYEQYF
cdr3_length: 14; j_call: TRBJ2-3; d_call: TRBD1; clone_size: NA; v_call: TRBV4-1; cdr3_nt: TGCGCCAGCAGCCAAGTTACAGGGGGGGATACGCAGTATTTT; cdr3_aa: CASSQVTGGDTQYF
cdr3_length: 13; j_call: TRBJ1-3; d_call: NA; clone_size: NA; v_call: TRBV7-2; cdr3_nt: TGTGCCAGCAGCTTTACCAGGGGAGACACCATATATTTT; cdr3_aa: CASSFTRGDTIYF
cdr3_length: 15; j_call: TRBJ1-2; d_call: TRBD1; clone_size: NA; v_call: TRBV6-5; cdr3_nt: TGTGCCAGCAGACCGTCGGGGACAGTGATCTATGGCTACACCTTC; cdr3_aa: CASRPSGTVIYGYTF
cdr3_length: 13; j_call: TRBJ1-3; d_call: NA; clone_size: NA; v_call: TRBV28; cdr3_nt: TGTGCCAGCACCCCGGGACTTCGGGACACCATATATTTT; cdr3_aa: CASTPGLRDTIYF
cdr3_length: 14; j_call: TRBJ2-5; d_call: NA; clone_size: few; v_call: TRBV2; cdr3_nt: TGTGCCAGCAGTGACGGGAGACACCAAGAGACCCAGTACTTC; cdr3_aa: CASSDGRHQETQYF
cdr3_length: 15; j_call: TRBJ2-3; d_call: TRBD2; clone_size: NA; v_call: TRBV6-1; cdr3_nt: TGTGCCAGCAGCCTAGGACTAGCGGGAGCAGATACGCAGTATTTT; cdr3_aa: CASSLGLAGADTQYF
cdr3_length: 14; j_call: TRBJ2-1; d_call: NA; clone_size: NA; v_call: TRBV4-1; cdr3_nt: TGCGCCAGCAGCCAAGAAAGGAACACCGGGGAGCAGTTCTTC; cdr3_aa: CASSQERNTGEQFF
cdr3_length: 15; j_call: TRBJ2-2; d_call: NA; clone_size: NA; v_call: TRBV10-3; cdr3_nt: TGTGCCATCAAGGGGACCGGCGCGAACACCGGGGAGCTGTTTTTT; cdr3_aa: CAIKGTGANTGELFF
cdr3_length: 13; j_call: TRBJ2-7; d_call: NA; clone_size: few; v_call: TRBV19; cdr3_nt: TGTGCCAGTAGTATTGACAGGACGTACGAGCAGTACTTC; cdr3_aa: CASSIDRTYEQYF
cdr3_length: 14; j_call: TRBJ2-7; d_call: NA; clone_size: NA; v_call: TRBV5-1; cdr3_nt: TGCGCCAGCAGCTCCGGTGGACTGTCCTACGAGCAGTACTTC; cdr3_aa: CASSSGGLSYEQYF
cdr3_length: 15; j_call: TRBJ2-3; d_call: TRBD2; clone_size: NA; v_call: TRBV5-4; cdr3_nt: TGTGCCAGCAGCTTGGACGGGAGGGCCGGGGATACGCAGTATTTT; cdr3_aa: CASSLDGRAGDTQYF
cdr3_length: 15; j_call: TRBJ1-1; d_call: TRBD1; clone_size: few; v_call: TRBV2; cdr3_nt: TGTGCCAGCAGTGAAGGGACAGGGTCTATCACTGAAGCTTTCTTT; cdr3_aa: CASSEGTGSITEAFF